This TCR beta chain is drawn from a study of PD-1 and CTLA-4 blockade in melanoma. Per the germline V gene, CDR1 is LNHDA and CDR2 is SQIVND (reference sequence). Trimming removed 5 bases from V and 5 bases from J, with 15 bases in between. The CDR3 has 14 amino acids. Produced via immunoSEQ multiplex PCR; TCRdb's table is partial and in-frame only. The table includes some 30,000 clones, 88% detected once. The rearrangement links TRBV19 to TRBJ1-1; D remains ambiguous. The receptor was isolated from a human donor with melanoma. Sequencing was performed on CD8+ T cells from peripheral blood, taken from a patient given anti-PD-1 treatment. CDR3 in DNA: TGTGCCAGTAGTCCCTCCGCCGGTTTAACTGAAGCTTTCTTT. Amino acids: CASSPSAGLTEAFF.